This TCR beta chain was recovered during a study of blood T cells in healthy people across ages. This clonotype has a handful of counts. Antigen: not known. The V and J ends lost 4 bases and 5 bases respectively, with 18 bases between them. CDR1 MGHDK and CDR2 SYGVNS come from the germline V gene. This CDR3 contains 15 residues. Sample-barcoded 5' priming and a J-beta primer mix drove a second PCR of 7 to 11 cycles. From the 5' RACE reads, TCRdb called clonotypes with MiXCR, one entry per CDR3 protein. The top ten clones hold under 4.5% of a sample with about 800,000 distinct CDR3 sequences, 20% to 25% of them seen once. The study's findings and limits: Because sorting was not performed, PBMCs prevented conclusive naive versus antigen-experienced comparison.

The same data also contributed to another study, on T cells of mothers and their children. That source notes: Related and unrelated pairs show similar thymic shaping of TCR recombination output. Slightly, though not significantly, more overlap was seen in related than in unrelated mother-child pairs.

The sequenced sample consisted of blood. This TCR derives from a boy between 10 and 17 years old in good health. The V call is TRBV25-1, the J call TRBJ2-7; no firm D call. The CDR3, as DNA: TGTGCCAGCAGTGTTTCCACCGGGCTTTTTCACGAGCAGTACTTC. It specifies CASSVSTGLFHEQYF.